Detailed here is one T cell receptor (beta chain). The data originate from a study of identical twins. MiXCR, run by TCRdb on the 5' RACE reads, gives a single entry per CDR3 protein. The sample carries about 690,000 distinct CDR3 sequences, approximately 21% recorded once. The CDR3 loop spans 12 amino acids. CDR1 SGHNT and CDR2 YENEEA come from the germline V gene. The V end was cut by 3 bases, the J end by 8 bases, with 8 bases between. The same sample was also used in a study of T cells expressing NK-cell markers. That work contributes: In the group of eight sequenced donors, seven were HCMV-seropositive and one was seronegative. Among CD8+ T cells from about six donors, dominant NKG2C+ clonotypes accounted for roughly 1.0-7.0%.

The receptor was derived from a woman aged 18-29 years in good health. This chain uses TRBV11-3 with TRBJ2-1; unclear D gene. The source material was PBMCs. The CDR3 nucleotides are TGTGCCAGCAGCTTCGGGCGGTATGAGCAGTTCTTC. Translated, it gives CASSFGRYEQFF.